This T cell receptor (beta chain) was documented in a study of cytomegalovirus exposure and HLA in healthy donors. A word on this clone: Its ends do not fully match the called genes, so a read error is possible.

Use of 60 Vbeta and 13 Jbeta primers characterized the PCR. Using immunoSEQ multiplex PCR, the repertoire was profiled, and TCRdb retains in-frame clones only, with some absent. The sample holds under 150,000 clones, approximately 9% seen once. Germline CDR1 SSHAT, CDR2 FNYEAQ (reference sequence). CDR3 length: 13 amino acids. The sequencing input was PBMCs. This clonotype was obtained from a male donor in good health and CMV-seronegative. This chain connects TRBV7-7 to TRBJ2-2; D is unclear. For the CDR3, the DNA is TGTGCTAGCAGCTTCGGTACCGGCGGGGAGCTGTTTTTT. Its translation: CASSFGTGGELFF.